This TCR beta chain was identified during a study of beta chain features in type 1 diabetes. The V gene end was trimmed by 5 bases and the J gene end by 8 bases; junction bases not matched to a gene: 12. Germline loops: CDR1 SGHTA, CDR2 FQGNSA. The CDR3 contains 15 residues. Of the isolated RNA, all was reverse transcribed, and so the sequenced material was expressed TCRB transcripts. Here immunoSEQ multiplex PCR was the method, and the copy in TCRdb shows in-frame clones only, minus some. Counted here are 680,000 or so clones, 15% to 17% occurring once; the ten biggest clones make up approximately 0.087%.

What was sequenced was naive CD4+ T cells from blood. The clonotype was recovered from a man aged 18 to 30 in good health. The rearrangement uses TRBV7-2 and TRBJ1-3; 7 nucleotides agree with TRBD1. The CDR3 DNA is TGTGCCAGCAGCCGTATGGGACAGATGGAATACACCATATATTTT. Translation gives CASSRMGQMEYTIYF.